The 32 T cell receptor beta chains in this list originate from one sample, sequenced in a study of cytomegalovirus exposure and HLA in healthy donors. The PCR made use of 60 Vbeta and 13 Jbeta primers. Libraries were prepared by immunoSEQ multiplex PCR; TCRdb keeps only in-frame clonotypes and omits some of them. The table has 130,000 or so clones, around 80% seen once. Sequenced: PBMCs. These receptors were obtained from a woman in her forties or fifties in good health and CMV-seropositive.

This clone was recorded a few times. This rearrangement joins TRBV6-6 to TRBJ1-5; 7 bases map to TRBD1. The CDR3 contains 15 residues. J gave up 0 bases and V 5 bases, and 4 bases lay outside the gene matches. Germline V gene sequence: CDR1 MNHNY, CDR2 SVGAGI (reference sequence). CDR3 bases: TGTGCCAGCAGTGAGGACAGGTATAGCAATCAGCCCCAGCATTTT. The encoded protein is CASSEDRYSNQPQHF.

V and J are TRBV4-3 and TRBJ2-2; 11 bases line up with TRBD2. J lost 7 bases, V lost 3 bases, and 13 bases had no gene match. This CDR3 has 18 residues. The germline V gene encodes CDR1 LGHNA and CDR2 YSLEER. CDR3 region: CASSQELAGALRGGELFF. CDR3 DNA sequence: TGCGCCAGCAGCCAGGAACTAGCGGGGGCCCTGAGGGGCGGGGAGCTGTTTTTT.

This clone was counted a single time. This chain connects TRBV21-1 to TRBJ2-3; the D segment call TRBD2 is taken from the table without a DNA check. TRBV21-1 is termed a pseudogene. The CDR3 is 16 amino acids. The CDR3 loop reads CASSTGLAGVTDTQYF. The CDR3 DNA is TGTGCCAGCAGCACCGGACTAGCGGGAGTCACAGATACGCAGTATTTT.

The rearrangement uses TRBV6-6 and TRBJ2-7; 7 positions agree with TRBD1. Germline assignment: CDR1 MNHNY and CDR2 SVGAGI (reference sequence). With V trimmed by 6 bases and J by 1 base, 6 bases remained unmatched. The CDR3 loop spans 14 amino acids. CDR3 region: CASRITGESYEQYF. CDR3 DNA sequence: TGTGCCAGCAGAATCACAGGGGAGTCCTACGAGCAGTACTTC.

This clone was seen a handful of times. V and J are TRBV7-9 and TRBJ1-1, with 10 bases fitting TRBD1. This CDR3 comprises 17 residues. Germline V gives CDR1 SEHNR, CDR2 FQNEAQ (reference sequence). V shed 5 bases and J 1 base; nucleotides not matched to a gene: 10. The CDR3 spells CASSLGQGGLTNTEAFF. The CDR3 nucleotides read TGTGCCAGCAGCCTTGGACAGGGGGGATTAACGAACACTGAAGCTTTCTTT.

This rearrangement joins TRBV10-3 to TRBJ1-2, with D unclear. CDR3 size: 12 residues. Germline V gene lookup returns CDR1 ENHRY and CDR2 SYGVKD. Trimming stripped 3 bases from V and 2 bases from J, with 4 bases between. The CDR3 loop is CAISDPNYGYTF. CDR3 in DNA: TGTGCCATCAGTGACCCAAACTATGGCTACACCTTC.

CDR3 nucleotide sequence: TGTGCCAGCAGCCCGAACCGGGACAGCTATGGCTACACCTTC. It translates to CASSPNRDSYGYTF. V and J are TRBV11-1 and TRBJ1-2; 7 bases are a match to TRBD1. CDR3 size: 14 residues. CDR1 and CDR2 (germline): SGHAT, FQDESV (reference sequence). The junction had 7 bases not matched to a gene; V was cut back by 5 bases and J by 4 bases.

The rearrangement joins TRBV5-4 to TRBJ2-5; the match to TRBD2 covers 13 bases. After removal of 4 bases from V and 0 bases from J, the junction contained 3 bases not matched to a gene. This CDR3 has 16 amino acids. Germline V gene lookup returns CDR1 SGHNT and CDR2 YYREEE (reference sequence). The CDR3 coding sequence is TGTGCCAGCAGCGCGGGACTAGCGGGAAACCAAGAGACCCAGTACTTC. Residues: CASSAGLAGNQETQYF.

V and J are TRBV27 and TRBJ2-1; D gene uncertain. V was shortened by 2 bases and J by 2 bases, with 10 bases between the two germline ends. The CDR3 is 15 residues long. The germline V gene has CDR1 MNHEY and CDR2 SMNVEV (reference sequence). CDR3 amino acids: CASSLNQNTYNEQFF. CDR3 DNA sequence: TGTGCCAGCAGTTTAAACCAGAATACCTACAATGAGCAGTTCTTC.

The chain carries TRBV5-6 and TRBJ1-1; D ambiguous. V was clipped by 3 bases and J by 1 base, with 10 bases between them. CDR1 and CDR2 from the germline V gene are SGHDT and YYEEEE. The CDR3 is 14 amino acids. The CDR3 DNA reads as TGTGCCAGCAGCTCCACATACAGGAACACTGAAGCTTTCTTT. Its translation: CASSSTYRNTEAFF.

The chain is built from TRBV5-4 and TRBJ1-2; 9 bases are a match to TRBD1. CDR1 SGHNT and CDR2 YYREEE come from the germline V gene (reference sequence). The trim removed 3 bases at V and 8 bases at J, leaving 2 bases unmatched. The CDR3 spans 12 residues. This CDR3 reads CASSSDRGGYTF. CDR3 bases: TGTGCCAGCAGCTCGGACAGGGGCGGCTACACCTTC.

The chain uses TRBV18 and TRBJ1-4, with 8 nucleotides matching TRBD1. Germline CDR1 KGHSH, CDR2 LQKENI. The CDR3 runs to 16 residues. With 3 bases clipped from V and 6 bases from J, the junction kept 9 bases outside the gene matches. This chain's CDR3 is CASSPNRGGADEKLFF. The CDR3 DNA is TGTGCCAGCTCACCGAACAGGGGGGGAGCTGATGAAAAACTGTTTTTT.

The chain employs TRBV7-2 and TRBJ1-5, with D perhaps TRBD1 (5 bases). The germline CDR1 and CDR2 sequences are SGHTA and FQGNSA. The CDR3 has 15 residues. Deletions cut 0 bases from V and 0 bases from J, with 6 bases between. In nucleotides, the CDR3 is TGTGCCAGCAGCTTAGCGACAGCTAGCAATCAGCCCCAGCATTTT. Translating it yields CASSLATASNQPQHF.

The rearrangement uses TRBV4-1 and TRBJ2-7; 8 bases match TRBD1. Per the germline V gene, CDR1 is MGHRA and CDR2 is YSYEKL. Trimming at V came to 4 bases and at J to 6 bases, leaving 14 bases not matched to a gene. This CDR3 has 16 residues. CDR3 in amino acids: CASSPPGRGRYGEQYF. As DNA, the CDR3 is TGCGCCAGCAGCCCACCGGGCAGGGGGCGATACGGCGAGCAGTACTTC.

The chain links TRBV7-2 to TRBJ2-5; TRBD1 might be the D (6 bases). The CDR3 consists of 15 residues. Germline V lookup: CDR1 SGHTA, CDR2 FQGNSA. Deletions cut 7 bases from V and 5 bases from J, with 20 bases between. CDR3 sequence (DNA): TGTGCCAGCACAAAGGGGGTCCCCCCGTCGGAGACCCAGTACTTC. As protein: CASTKGVPPSETQYF.

The chain links TRBV5-1 to TRBJ2-6; D ambiguous. Trimming removed 0 bases from V and 0 bases from J, with 13 bases in between. CDR3 length equals 18 residues. CDR1 SGHRS and CDR2 YFSETQ come from the germline V gene. The CDR3 sequence is CASSLEQVLISGANVLTF. The CDR3 DNA sequence: TGCGCCAGCAGCTTGGAGCAGGTCCTGATCTCTGGGGCCAACGTCCTGACTTTC.

This clone was found once. This chain connects TRBV27 to TRBJ1-2; possible D gene TRBD1, 5 bases. V lost 4 bases and J 4 bases, leaving 19 bases between the germline ends. The CDR3 is 16 amino acids. Germline CDR1 and CDR2: MNHEY and SMNVEV (reference sequence). The CDR3 sequence is CASSSPPLAGIYGYTF. As DNA, the CDR3 is TGTGCCAGCAGTTCCCCCCCACTGGCAGGGATCTATGGCTACACCTTC.

The V and J genes are TRBV28 and TRBJ2-7, with D tentatively TRBD2 (6 bases). Trimming cost V 7 bases and J 1 base, with 14 bases left between them. CDR1 MDHEN and CDR2 SYDVKM come from the germline V gene. The CDR3 covers 14 residues. This CDR3 reads CASTGGAGSYEQYF. The CDR3 DNA reads as TGTGCCAGCACGGGCGGTGCGGGGTCCTACGAGCAGTACTTC.

The V and J genes are TRBV7-9 and TRBJ2-5; 7 bases align to TRBD2. The CDR3 runs to 14 residues. CDR1 is SEHNR and CDR2 is FQNEAQ in the germline V gene (reference sequence). The V segment lost 5 bases and the J segment 5 bases; nucleotides outside the gene matches: 8. The CDR3 region is CASSPGGSGETQYF. Here the CDR3 DNA reads TGTGCCAGCAGCCCCGGTGGTAGCGGGGAGACCCAGTACTTC.

J is TRBJ2-7 and V is TRBV10-3, with 11 bases that match TRBD1. V was clipped by 5 bases and J by 6 bases; unmatched bases: 6. Germline-derived CDR1 and CDR2 are ENHRY and SYGVKD. The CDR3 totals 14 residues. In DNA form, the CDR3 reads TGTGCCATCAGTAACCCCGGGACAGGGGGCGAGCAGTACTTC. This sequence encodes CAISNPGTGGEQYF.

The rearrangement links TRBV6-1 to TRBJ2-7; 7 bases are shared with TRBD1. There are 14 residues in the CDR3. Germline CDR1 and CDR2: MNHNS and SASEGT. J was trimmed by 2 bases and V by 6 bases; bases with no gene match: 7. The CDR3 nucleotides are TGTGCCAGCAGCCAAGACAGGGTTCCCTACGAGCAGTACTTC. Translation: CASSQDRVPYEQYF.

The CDR3 sequence is CASSLPGLSYEQYF. The CDR3 DNA reads TGCGCCAGCAGCCTACCGGGACTGAGCTACGAGCAGTACTTC. This chain joins TRBV4-1 and TRBJ2-7; a possible D gene is TRBD2 (6 bases). Germline loops: CDR1 MGHRA, CDR2 YSYEKL. Trimming shortened V by 4 bases and J by 3 bases, and 13 bases separated the two germline ends. The CDR3 consists of 14 residues.

The CDR3 sequence: CASIAPGTGDEQFF. The CDR3 region has the DNA TGTGCCAGCATTGCCCCGGGGACGGGGGATGAGCAGTTCTTC. The rearrangement links TRBV6-1 to TRBJ2-1, with a tentative D call TRBD2 (6 bases). V dropped 7 bases and J dropped 8 bases, with 18 bases sitting between them. This CDR3 region has 14 residues. Germline loops: CDR1 MNHNS, CDR2 SASEGT.

This clone turned up a few times. The genes are TRBV2 and TRBJ2-2, with 7 positions matching TRBD1. CDR1 SNHLY and CDR2 FYNNEI come from the germline V gene. The V segment lost 2 bases and the J segment 6 bases; nucleotides outside the gene matches: 0. CDR3 size: 13 residues. In DNA, the CDR3 is TGTGCCAGCAGTGAACAGGGGGCCGGGGAGCTGTTTTTT. Amino acids: CASSEQGAGELFF.

Details on this clone: One end of the junction varies from germline; a read error may be responsible. This sequence joins TRBV7-9 and TRBJ2-7; 8 bases are shared with TRBD1. The CDR3 totals 13 residues. Germline V gene sequence: CDR1 SEHNR, CDR2 FQNEAQ (reference sequence). DNA of the CDR3: TGTTCCAGCAGCAGGACAGGGAACCACGAGCAGTACTTC. This codes for CSSSRTGNHEQYF.

V and J are TRBV25-1 and TRBJ2-3; weak D call: TRBD1 (5 bases). The length of the CDR3 is 13 residues. Germline V CDR1 and CDR2: MGHDK, SYGVNS. The ends were cut back, 3 bases at V and 3 bases at J, with 7 bases in the middle. The CDR3 spells CASSETATDTQYF. Written as DNA, the CDR3 is TGTGCCAGCAGTGAGACAGCAACAGATACGCAGTATTTT.

The rearrangement links TRBV7-9 to TRBJ2-7, with TRBD2 matching over 7 bases. In germline, CDR1 is SEHNR, CDR2 FQNEAQ (reference sequence). Trimming at V came to 4 bases and at J to 3 bases, leaving 12 bases not matched to a gene. The CDR3 contains 16 residues. This CDR3 is CASSSTGSGEFYEQYF. DNA for the CDR3: TGTGCCAGCAGCTCCACGGGCAGCGGGGAATTCTACGAGCAGTACTTC. Drawing the rest from reference TRBV7-9 and TRBJ2-7, the complete variable domain is DTGVSQNPRHKITKRGQNVTFRCDPISEHNRLYWYRQTLGQGPEFLTYFQNEAQLEKSRLLSDRFSAERPKGSFSTLEIQRTEQGDSAMYLCASSSTGSGEFYEQYFGPGTRLTVT.

The CDR3 loop reads CASSLGLAINTGELFF. The CDR3 coding sequence is TGTGCCAGCAGCTTGGGACTAGCGATAAACACCGGGGAGCTGTTTTTT. V is TRBV5-5 and J is TRBJ2-2; TRBD2 matches 8 bases. Germline V gene sequence: CDR1 SGHKS, CDR2 YYEKEE (reference sequence). The CDR3 sequence is 16 residues long. Germline trimming cut 0 bases from V and 2 bases from J; bases unmatched to any gene: 3.

The J gene is TRBJ2-3, the V gene TRBV11-3; weak D call: TRBD1 (6 bases). This CDR3 has 15 residues. From germline, CDR1 is SGHNT and CDR2 YENEEA. V dropped 5 bases and J dropped 6 bases, with 18 bases sitting between them. The CDR3, as DNA: TGTGCCAGCAGCCGAGGACAGTCCTCCGAGGATACGCAGTATTTT. Protein: CASSRGQSSEDTQYF.

This clone has ten or more counts. This chain joins TRBV2 and TRBJ1-1; D is unclear. Trimming removed 6 bases from V and 7 bases from J, with 9 bases in between. From germline, CDR1 is SNHLY and CDR2 FYNNEI. The length of the CDR3 is 11 residues. The CDR3 is CASRRVGEAFF. The DNA of the CDR3 is TGTGCCAGCAGGAGGGTAGGTGAAGCTTTCTTT.

This clone was seen once. Other DNA sequences in the same sample also yield this CDR3. The V gene is TRBV5-1, the J gene TRBJ2-3; no definite D call. CDR1 and CDR2 (germline): SGHRS, YFSETQ. The CDR3 has 15 amino acids. V shed 2 bases and J shed 3 bases, with 13 bases lying between them. The CDR3 here is CASSLRGGGTDTQYF. In DNA form, the CDR3 reads TGCGCCAGCAGCTTAAGAGGCGGTGGGACAGATACGCAGTATTTT.

This clone was detected only once. The V gene is TRBV7-3, the J gene TRBJ1-6; no clear D gene. Trimming took off 2 bases at V and 6 bases at J, with 8 bases between the two ends. Germline CDR1 and CDR2: SGHTA and FQGTGA. This CDR3 spans 14 amino acids. The CDR3 spells CASSLQPGNSPLHF. In DNA form, the CDR3 reads TGTGCCAGCAGCTTACAACCGGGTAATTCACCCCTCCACTTT.